Below are 29 T cell receptor beta chains sequenced from a single sample in a study of T cells in Graves' hyperthyroidism and ophthalmopathy. The CDR3 regions of TCR beta were amplified from RNA transcripts. When the TCR CDR3 underwent first-round RT-PCR, the HTBI primer set was used. TCRdb passed the multiplex PCR reads through MiXCR, listing each CDR3 protein once. The sample yields 280,000 or so distinct CDR3 sequences, about 25% seen once. The source material was blood. The receptors derive from a man between 40 and 49 years old with Graves' hyperthyroidism that later progressed to Graves' ophthalmopathy.

In its sample, this clonotype was seen a few times. The V gene is TRBV24-1, the J gene TRBJ2-5; TRBD2 matches 9 bases. J was trimmed by 4 bases and V by 1 base; bases with no gene match: 9. This CDR3 region has 17 residues. Germline CDR1 reads KGHDR; CDR2 reads SFDVKD. The CDR3 sequence is CATSDFASGNAAETQYF. The CDR3 bases are TGTGCCACCAGTGATTTCGCTAGCGGGAATGCCGCAGAGACCCAGTACTTC.

This clonotype was seen at least ten times. The rearrangement joins TRBV10-3 to TRBJ2-7, with TRBD2 matching 8 bases. CDR1 and CDR2 from the germline V gene are ENHRY and SYGVKD. The J segment lost 1 base and the V segment lost 5 bases, leaving 4 bases of the junction unmatched. CDR3 length: 14 residues. The CDR3: CAISSRLASYEQYF. The CDR3 DNA reads TGTGCCATCAGTTCGAGACTAGCGTCCTACGAGCAGTACTTC.

The chain joins TRBV28 to TRBJ2-5; 7 positions match TRBD1. The CDR3 covers 17 residues. The V and J ends lost 4 bases and 0 bases, in that order; junction bases with no gene match: 11. Germline lookup yields CDR1 MDHEN and CDR2 SYDVKM. CDR3 bases: TGTGCCAGCAGTTCAGGATACAGGGGCGCTTACCAAGAGACCCAGTACTTC. It is translated as CASSSGYRGAYQETQYF.

This clonotype appeared many times. The V gene is TRBV15, the J gene TRBJ1-4; D possibly corresponds to TRBD1 (5 bases). Trimming pared 5 bases from V and 8 bases from J, leaving 18 bases between. The CDR3 extends over 15 amino acids. Germline V CDR1 and CDR2: LNHNV, YYDKDF (reference sequence). The CDR3 sequence is CATSDPEGRKEKLFF. The CDR3 DNA follows: TGTGCCACCAGCGACCCCGAGGGACGGAAAGAAAAACTGTTTTTT.

This chain uses TRBV6-1 with TRBJ1-1; no reliable D call. Between the trimmed V and J ends, which lost 4 bases and 11 bases, there was a span of 14 bases. Germline loops: CDR1 MNHNS, CDR2 SASEGT. This CDR3 has 12 amino acids. CDR3 coding DNA: TGTGCCAGCAGTGGTACGGTGGGAACGGCTTTCTTT. This gives the protein CASSGTVGTAFF.

The table lists this clonotype with many counts. The chain uses TRBV5-4 and TRBJ1-1; D not certain. The ends were cut back, 7 bases at V and 1 base at J, with 14 bases in the middle. There are 14 residues in the CDR3. CDR1 and CDR2 (germline): SGHNT, YYREEE (reference sequence). Here the CDR3 reads CASSLNRRNTEAFF. CDR3 bases: TGTGCCAGCTCTCTTAACCGACGGAACACTGAAGCTTTCTTT.

Many counts were recorded for this clonotype. The rearrangement joins TRBV12-3 or TRBV12-4 to TRBJ1-2, with D possibly matching TRBD1 (5 bases). This CDR3 is built from 13 residues. Trimming stripped 3 bases from V and 6 bases from J, with 11 bases between. The CDR3 sequence: CASSFSRRDGYTF. The CDR3 nucleotides are TGTGCCAGCAGTTTTAGTCGCAGGGATGGCTACACCTTC.

This clonotype was detected only a few times. The chain is built from TRBV27 and TRBJ2-2, with D hard to call. This CDR3 is 12 amino acids long. The ends were cut back, 4 bases at V and 5 bases at J, with 5 bases in the middle. Germline lookup yields CDR1 MNHEY and CDR2 SMNVEV (reference sequence). CDR3 sequence: CASSYVTGELFF. The CDR3 DNA is TGTGCCAGCAGTTACGTAACCGGGGAGCTGTTTTTT.

Ten or more counts support this clonotype. The chain is built from TRBV12-3 or TRBV12-4 and TRBJ1-5, with TRBD1 identical over 8 bases. The CDR3 sequence is 15 residues long. The V and J ends lost 3 bases and 2 bases, in that order; junction bases with no gene match: 3. Written as DNA, the CDR3 is TGTGCCAGCAGTTTCGCACAGGGGGGCAATCAGCCCCAGCATTTT. Protein: CASSFAQGGNQPQHF.

V is TRBV6-5 and J is TRBJ2-7; 9 bases match TRBD2. The junction had 7 bases not matched to a gene; V was cut back by 0 bases and J by 4 bases. CDR3 size: 16 residues. Germline values: CDR1 MNHEY, CDR2 SVGAGI. DNA of the CDR3: TGTGCCAGCAGTTACTCTGGGCTAGCGGGAACGTACGAGCAGTACTTC. Its protein product is CASSYSGLAGTYEQYF.

In DNA, the CDR3 is TGTGCCAGCAGGAAGGCCCCCTCGCAAGAGACCCAGTACTTC. It specifies CASRKAPSQETQYF. The chain joins TRBV6-2 or TRBV6-3 to TRBJ2-5; D is unresolved. V dropped 6 bases and J dropped 2 bases, with 13 bases sitting between them. This CDR3 has 14 amino acids. Germline assignment: CDR1 MNHEY and CDR2 SVGEGT.

At least ten counts were recorded for this clonotype. The DNA for the CDR3 is TGTGCCAGCAGTTATAATCGCGGGACCCATCAGCCCCAGCATTTT. It is translated as CASSYNRGTHQPQHF. The rearrangement joins TRBV6-5 to TRBJ1-5, with a possible D match to TRBD1 (5 bases). This CDR3 spans 15 amino acids. Trimming stripped 3 bases from V and 5 bases from J, with 14 bases between. Germline loops: CDR1 MNHEY, CDR2 SVGAGI.

This sequence joins TRBV20-1 and TRBJ2-7, with 7 bases that match TRBD1. CDR3 length: 13 amino acids. The junction had 4 bases not matched to a gene; V was cut back by 1 base and J by 4 bases. CDR1 and CDR2 from the germline V gene are DFQATT and SNEGSKA (reference sequence). The CDR3 coding sequence is TGCAGTGCTAGAGGGACAGGAGTATACGAGCAGTACTTC. Encoded protein: CSARGTGVYEQYF.

This clonotype has at least ten counts. The chain has TRBV24-1 and TRBJ2-7; 7 nucleotides line up with TRBD2. V lost 4 bases and J lost 1; bases outside the gene matches: 0. This CDR3 has 13 residues. Germline lookup yields CDR1 KGHDR and CDR2 SFDVKD. CDR3 amino acids: CATSERGSYEQYF. The CDR3 coding sequence is TGTGCCACCAGTGAGCGGGGGTCCTACGAGCAGTACTTC.

The table lists this clonotype with many counts. This chain connects TRBV12-3 or TRBV12-4 to TRBJ2-2; a possible D gene is TRBD1 (6 bases). The CDR3 totals 15 residues. V dropped 6 bases and J dropped 0 bases, with 11 bases sitting between them. The CDR3 DNA sequence: TGTGCCAGCAGCCCCGGGACATCGAACACCGGGGAGCTGTTTTTT. Translating it yields CASSPGTSNTGELFF.

The sample holds many counts of this clonotype. The chain carries TRBV6-5 and TRBJ1-2, with 10 bases aligning to TRBD1. The junction had 2 bases not matched to a gene; V was cut back by 3 bases and J by 4 bases. Germline CDR1 MNHEY, CDR2 SVGAGI. This CDR3 has 14 residues. CDR3 sequence reads: CASSYGTGVYGYTF. Here the CDR3 DNA reads TGTGCCAGCAGTTATGGGACAGGGGTCTATGGCTACACCTTC.

This clonotype has a count of ten or more. This chain connects TRBV5-5 to TRBJ2-7; tentative D call: TRBD2 (6 bases). Trimming left V 3 bases short and J 2 bases short, with 18 bases between. The CDR3 loop spans 16 amino acids. Germline V CDR1 and CDR2: SGHKS, YYEKEE (reference sequence). This chain's CDR3 is CASSSLPGAPAYEQYF. Here the CDR3 DNA reads TGTGCCAGCAGCTCCCTGCCGGGAGCCCCCGCCTACGAGCAGTACTTC.

The chain carries TRBV7-9 and TRBJ2-7; 9 bases line up with TRBD1. Per the germline V gene, CDR1 is SEHNR and CDR2 is FQNEAQ (reference sequence). V lost 1 base, J lost 6 bases, and 7 bases stayed unmatched. The CDR3 has 15 residues. The CDR3 DNA reads as TGTGCCAGCAGCTTAGAGCCGGGACAGGGTTCCGAGCAGTACTTC. Its protein is CASSLEPGQGSEQYF.

This clonotype has a count of ten or more. This chain joins TRBV5-1 and TRBJ2-5, with D uncertain. Per the germline V gene, CDR1 is SGHRS and CDR2 is YFSETQ. The CDR3 runs 13 residues. V dropped 0 bases and J dropped 4 bases, with 7 bases sitting between them. The CDR3 region has the DNA TGCGCCAGCAGCTTGGTTATTGGAGAGACCCAGTACTTC. Translated: CASSLVIGETQYF. The full variable domain, in which reference TRBV5-1 and TRBJ2-5 provide the parts outside the CDR3, is KAGVTQTPRYLIKTRGQQVTLSCSPISGHRSVSWYQQTPGQGLQFLFEYFSETQRNKGNFPGRFSGRQFSNSRSEMNVSTLELGDSALYLCASSLVIGETQYFGPGTRLLVL.

V and J are TRBV5-1 and TRBJ2-5, with 7 bases that match TRBD2. CDR1 and CDR2 (germline): SGHRS, YFSETQ. Trimming at V came to 4 bases and at J to 5 bases, leaving 11 bases not matched to a gene. This CDR3 has 15 residues. CDR3 sequence reads: CASSPLAEATETQYF. Here the CDR3 DNA reads TGCGCCAGCAGCCCGCTAGCGGAGGCGACGGAGACCCAGTACTTC. Supplemented by reference TRBV5-1 and TRBJ2-5, the full variable domain reads KAGVTQTPRYLIKTRGQQVTLSCSPISGHRSVSWYQQTPGQGLQFLFEYFSETQRNKGNFPGRFSGRQFSNSRSEMNVSTLELGDSALYLCASSPLAEATETQYFGPGTRLLVL.

Ten or more counts support this clonotype. V and J are TRBV6-5 and TRBJ2-7; no clear D gene. The V end lost 5 bases, the J end lost 6 bases, and 20 bases lay between the germline ends. CDR1 is MNHEY, CDR2 SVGAGI, per germline. The CDR3 is 15 residues long. CDR3 region: CASSPDLRSEFEQYF. In DNA, the CDR3 is TGTGCCAGCAGTCCCGATCTGCGGTCCGAGTTCGAGCAGTACTTC.

The table lists this clonotype with many counts. The chain is built from TRBV4-1 and TRBJ2-7; TRBD1 is a possible D gene (6 bases). The CDR3 totals 15 residues. The germline gives CDR1 MGHRA, CDR2 YSYEKL. Deletions cut 5 bases from V and 3 bases from J, with 17 bases between. CDR3 sequence (DNA): TGCGCCAGCAGCTTACCGGGACACCGCGTCTACGAGCAGTACTTC. Protein sequence: CASSLPGHRVYEQYF.

This clonotype was recorded many times. The chain is built from TRBV5-1 and TRBJ2-7, with TRBD1 identical over 7 bases. V shed 4 bases, J shed 4 bases, and the junction held 8 bases outside the gene matches. The CDR3 covers 14 residues. CDR1 is SGHRS and CDR2 is YFSETQ in the germline V gene. CDR3 loop: CASSVRQGGYEQYF. The CDR3 nucleotides read TGCGCCAGCAGCGTCCGACAGGGCGGTTACGAGCAGTACTTC.

The sample holds many counts of this clonotype. V and J are TRBV6-1 and TRBJ2-7; 9 positions agree with TRBD1. Germline V lookup: CDR1 MNHNS, CDR2 SASEGT. The CDR3 extends over 16 amino acids. The V segment lost 5 bases and the J segment 4 bases; nucleotides outside the gene matches: 12. The CDR3, as DNA: TGTGCCAGCAGTCCAAGGGGGGGACAGGGAAGTTACGAGCAGTACTTC. It specifies CASSPRGGQGSYEQYF.

Many counts were recorded for this clonotype. The chain carries TRBV6-2 or TRBV6-3 and TRBJ2-3, with D perhaps TRBD2 (5 bases). Germline V gives CDR1 MNHEY, CDR2 SVGEGT. V lost 6 bases and J lost 0, with 10 bases in between. This CDR3 contains 14 residues. The CDR3 spells CASRLAGSTDTQYF. The CDR3 bases are TGTGCCAGCAGGCTAGCAGGAAGCACAGATACGCAGTATTTT.

This clonotype was picked up many times. Here the CDR3 DNA reads TGCGCCAGCAGCTTGATTGCTACGCTCCAAGAGACCCAGTACTTC. This codes for CASSLIATLQETQYF. The chain joins TRBV5-1 to TRBJ2-5, with no clear D. The CDR3 sequence is 15 residues long. Germline V gene lookup returns CDR1 SGHRS and CDR2 YFSETQ. The V and J ends lost 1 base and 1 base respectively, with 11 bases between them.

CDR3 sequence reads: CASSPPVMGPSETQYF. The CDR3 coding sequence is TGTGCCAGCAGCCCCCCGGTGATGGGACCCTCTGAGACCCAGTACTTC. The chain employs TRBV28 and TRBJ2-5; D could derive from TRBD1 or TRBD2 (5 bases each). The germline V gene has CDR1 MDHEN and CDR2 SYDVKM. The ends were cut back, 6 bases at V and 5 bases at J, with 22 bases in the middle. The CDR3 totals 16 residues. Combining the CDR3 with reference TRBV28 and TRBJ2-5 gives the whole variable domain DVKVTQSSRYLVKRTGEKVFLECVQDMDHENMFWYRQDPGLGLRLIYFSYDVKMKEKGDIPEGYSVSREKKERFSLILESASTNQTSMYLCASSPPVMGPSETQYFGPGTRLLVL.

This clonotype showed up many times. The rearrangement uses TRBV7-9 and TRBJ2-7; D ambiguous. Trimming shortened V by 5 bases and J by 2 bases, and 7 bases separated the two germline ends. The CDR3 spans 12 residues. Germline V gives CDR1 SEHNR, CDR2 FQNEAQ (reference sequence). The CDR3 coding sequence is TGTGCCAGCAGCCTAACCCCCTACGAGCAGTACTTC. It specifies CASSLTPYEQYF.

This clonotype has a count of ten or more. The J gene is TRBJ1-6, the V gene TRBV2, with 9 positions matching TRBD1. Per germline, CDR1 SNHLY and CDR2 FYNNEI. The V segment lost 6 bases and the J segment 10 bases; nucleotides outside the gene matches: 7. This CDR3 region has 14 residues. CDR3: CASRMGQGWSPLHF. The DNA for the CDR3 is TGTGCCAGCAGGATGGGACAGGGTTGGTCACCCCTCCACTTT.